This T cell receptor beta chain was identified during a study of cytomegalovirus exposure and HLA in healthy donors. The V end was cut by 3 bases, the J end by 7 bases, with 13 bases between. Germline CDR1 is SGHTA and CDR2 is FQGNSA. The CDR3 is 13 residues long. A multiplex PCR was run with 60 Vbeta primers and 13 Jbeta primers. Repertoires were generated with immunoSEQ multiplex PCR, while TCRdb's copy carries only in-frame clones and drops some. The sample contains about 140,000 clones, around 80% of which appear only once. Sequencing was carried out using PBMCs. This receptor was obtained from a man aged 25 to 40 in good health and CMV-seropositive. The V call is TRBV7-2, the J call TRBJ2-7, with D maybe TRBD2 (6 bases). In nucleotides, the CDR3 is TGTGCCAGCAGCTTCGGCGGGGTGAGAGAGCAGTACTTC. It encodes CASSFGGVREQYF.